This T cell receptor (beta chain) was sequenced for a study of cytomegalovirus exposure and HLA in healthy donors. The primer mix had 60 Vbeta and 13 Jbeta primers. Produced via immunoSEQ multiplex PCR; TCRdb's table is partial and in-frame only. The sample consists of 120,000 or so clones, about 86% of them appearing once. This clonotype was obtained from a man aged 40-55 years in good health and CMV-seronegative. The sequenced sample was PBMCs.

CDR3 nucleotide sequence: TGCGCCAGCAGCCACCCTAGGGAGGACCCAGGGGGGTGGATAGACACCGGGGAGCTGTTTTTT. The encoded protein is CASSHPREDPGGWIDTGELFF. This chain links TRBV4-1 with TRBJ2-2; TRBD1 is a possible D gene (7 bases). This CDR3 region has 21 residues. CDR1 MGHRA and CDR2 YSYEKL come from the germline V gene. Trimming took off 3 bases at V and 3 bases at J, with 29 bases between the two ends.